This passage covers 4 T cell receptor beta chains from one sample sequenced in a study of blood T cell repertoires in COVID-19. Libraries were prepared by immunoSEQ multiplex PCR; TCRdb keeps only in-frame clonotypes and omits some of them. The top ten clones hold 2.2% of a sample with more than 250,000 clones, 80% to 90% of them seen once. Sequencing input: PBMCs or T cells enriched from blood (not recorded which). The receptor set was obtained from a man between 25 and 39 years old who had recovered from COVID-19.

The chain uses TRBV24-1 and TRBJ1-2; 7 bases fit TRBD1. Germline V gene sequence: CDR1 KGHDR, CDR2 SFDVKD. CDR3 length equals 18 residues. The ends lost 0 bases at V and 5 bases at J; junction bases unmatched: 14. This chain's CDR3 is CATSDLRGDSVLGYGYTF. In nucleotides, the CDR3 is TGTGCCACCAGTGATTTGAGGGGGGACAGCGTCCTTGGGTATGGCTACACCTTC.

The CDR3 region has the DNA TGTGCCAGCAGCCAAGGGGGCAGGGTAGCCGAAGCTTTCTTT. It codes for CASSQGGRVAEAFF. The chain employs TRBV3-1 (or the pseudogene TRBV3-2) and TRBJ1-1; TRBD1 is a possible D gene (5 bases). Germline-derived CDR1 and CDR2 are LGHDT and YNNKEL (reference sequence). Trimming stripped 1 base from V and 8 bases from J, with 14 bases between. The CDR3 length is 14 residues.

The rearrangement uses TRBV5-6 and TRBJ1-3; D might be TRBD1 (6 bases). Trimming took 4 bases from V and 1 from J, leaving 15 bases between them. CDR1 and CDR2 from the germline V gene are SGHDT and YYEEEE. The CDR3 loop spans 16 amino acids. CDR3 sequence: CASSLGTPLSGNTIYF. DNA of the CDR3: TGTGCCAGCAGCCTCGGGACACCCCTTTCTGGAAACACCATATATTTT.

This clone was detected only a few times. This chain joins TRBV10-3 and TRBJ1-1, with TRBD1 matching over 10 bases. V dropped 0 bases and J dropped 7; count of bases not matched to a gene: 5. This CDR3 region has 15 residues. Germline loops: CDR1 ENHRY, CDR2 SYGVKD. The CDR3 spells CAISESIRDRGEAFF. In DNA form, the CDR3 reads TGTGCCATCAGTGAGTCGATTCGGGACAGGGGTGAAGCTTTCTTT.